Listed below are T cell receptor beta chains from one sample, sequenced in a study of T cell responses to AZD1222 COVID-19 vaccine. Clones were read by immunoSEQ multiplex PCR, and TCRdb kept only the in-frame ones, dropping some. The sample records about 93,000 clones, about 87% being singletons. Here the sequenced sample was peripheral blood, taken on day 0 of AZD1222 vaccination. Receptors originate from an adult in good health. Both conserved end residues are part of each CDR3. The D gene is left open where the match is weak. Expanded clones are given a class, and other clones once, few, many or no size at all.

CDR3: CASSPGGPGTGELFF; DNA: TGTGCCAGCAGCCCCGGAGGGCCGGGCACCGGGGAGCTGTTTTTT; V: TRBV28; J: TRBJ2-2; D: NA; size: NA
CDR3: CASSDQAGTSYNEQFF; DNA: TGCGCCAGCAGTGACCAAGCGGGAACCTCCTACAATGAGCAGTTCTTC; V: TRBV10-1; J: TRBJ2-1; D: TRBD2; size: NA
CDR3: CSVEGRGAYNEQFF; DNA: TGCAGCGTTGAGGGTAGAGGGGCCTACAATGAGCAGTTCTTC; V: TRBV29-1; J: TRBJ2-1; D: NA; size: NA
CDR3: CASGTGLVTRETQYF; DNA: TGTGCCAGCGGTACGGGACTAGTTACAAGAGAGACCCAGTACTTC; V: TRBV14; J: TRBJ2-5; D: TRBD2; size: NA
CDR3: CASSLQGAANTEAFF; DNA: TGTGCCAGCAGCTTACAGGGGGCGGCTAACACTGAAGCTTTCTTT; V: TRBV7-2; J: TRBJ1-1; D: TRBD1; size: NA
CDR3: CASSYGVDSYEQYF; DNA: TGTGCCAGCAGTTACGGGGTGGACTCCTACGAGCAGTACTTC; V: TRBV6-5; J: TRBJ2-7; D: NA; size: NA
CDR3: CASILSGSGRLGNEQFF; DNA: TGTGCCAGCATCCTTAGCGGGAGTGGGAGGTTGGGTAATGAGCAGTTCTTC; V: TRBV7-9; J: TRBJ2-1; D: TRBD2; size: NA
CDR3: CASSLPIAGGINEQFF; DNA: TGCGCCAGCAGCTTGCCGATAGCGGGAGGGATCAATGAGCAGTTCTTC; V: TRBV5-1; J: TRBJ2-1; D: TRBD2; size: NA
CDR3: CASSSGGDGYTF; DNA: TGTGCCAGCAGTTCAGGGGGGGATGGCTACACCTTC; V: TRBV28; J: TRBJ1-2; D: TRBD1; size: NA
CDR3: CASSQSGSGTGELFF; DNA: TGTGCCAGCAGTCAATCAGGGTCAGGCACCGGGGAGCTGTTTTTT; V: TRBV6-2/TRBV6-3; J: TRBJ2-2; D: NA; size: NA
CDR3: CAISGGTGETYEQYF; DNA: TGTGCCATCAGTGGGGGGACAGGGGAAACATACGAGCAGTACTTC; V: TRBV10-3; J: TRBJ2-7; D: TRBD1; size: once
CDR3: CASSQRQGISYGYTF; DNA: TGTGCCAGCAGCCAAAGACAGGGGATCTCCTATGGCTACACCTTC; V: TRBV14; J: TRBJ1-2; D: TRBD1; size: NA
CDR3: CASSEAVQNQPQHF; DNA: TGTGCCAGCAGTGAAGCGGTACAGAATCAGCCCCAGCATTTT; V: TRBV2; J: TRBJ1-5; D: NA; size: NA
CDR3: CSVNKYGRKEAFF; DNA: TGCAGCGTTAACAAGTATGGGAGGAAGGAAGCTTTCTTT; V: TRBV29-1; J: TRBJ1-1; D: NA; size: NA
CDR3: CASSDTRGRSQPQHF; DNA: TGTGCCAGCAGTGACACCCGGGGGCGTAGTCAGCCCCAGCATTTT; V: TRBV25-1; J: TRBJ1-5; D: NA; size: once
CDR3: CASRVDQETQYF; DNA: TGCGCCAGCAGGGTTGACCAAGAGACCCAGTACTTC; V: TRBV5-1; J: TRBJ2-5; D: NA; size: NA
CDR3: CASSYFRGGDNEQFF; DNA: TGTGCCAGCAGTTACTTCCGGGGGGGGGACAATGAGCAGTTCTTC; V: TRBV6-5; J: TRBJ2-1; D: TRBD2; size: NA
CDR3: CASSVMPAYGYTF; DNA: TGTGCCAGCAGTGTGATGCCAGCATATGGCTACACCTTC; V: TRBV2; J: TRBJ1-2; D: NA; size: NA
CDR3: CASSNIRYGNEKLFF; DNA: TGTGCCAGTAGCAACATCCGGTACGGGAATGAAAAACTGTTTTTT; V: TRBV19; J: TRBJ1-4; D: NA; size: NA
CDR3: CASSERTSNEQFF; DNA: TGTGCCAGCAGTGAAAGGACTAGCAATGAGCAGTTCTTC; V: TRBV6-4; J: TRBJ2-1; D: TRBD2; size: NA
CDR3: CSSGTTYNEQFF; DNA: TGCAGCTCCGGGACTACCTACAATGAGCAGTTCTTC; V: TRBV29-1; J: TRBJ2-1; D: TRBD2; size: few
CDR3: CASKRGGSSYEQYF; DNA: TGTGCCAGCAAGCGGGGTGGGAGCTCCTACGAGCAGTACTTC; V: TRBV2; J: TRBJ2-7; D: TRBD2; size: few
CDR3: CASSPPSTGMETEAFF; DNA: TGTGCCAGCAGCCCACCAAGTACAGGGATGGAAACTGAAGCTTTCTTT; V: TRBV9; J: TRBJ1-1; D: NA; size: NA
CDR3: CSAGTGWRDTF; DNA: TGCAGCGCCGGGACAGGGTGGAGGGACACCTTC; V: TRBV29-1; J: TRBJ1-2; D: TRBD1; size: NA
CDR3: CASSQQGEGAEAFF; DNA: TGTGCCAGCAGCCAACAGGGGGAAGGCGCTGAAGCTTTCTTT; V: TRBV16; J: TRBJ1-1; D: TRBD1; size: NA
CDR3: CSAIKYTEAFF; DNA: TGCAGTGCTATAAAATACACTGAAGCTTTCTTT; V: TRBV20-1; J: TRBJ1-1; D: NA; size: NA
CDR3: CASKNTKGEKGRTGELFF; DNA: TGCGCCAGCAAGAACACTAAAGGGGAGAAGGGAAGGACCGGGGAGCTGTTTTTT; V: TRBV10-1; J: TRBJ2-2; D: NA; size: NA
CDR3: CASSYRGTAF; DNA: TGTGCCAGCAGTTATAGGGGGACTGCCTTC; V: TRBV9; J: TRBJ2-7; D: NA; size: NA
CDR3: CSGGADTQYF; DNA: TGCAGTGGAGGGGCAGATACGCAGTATTTT; V: TRBV20-1; J: TRBJ2-3; D: NA; size: NA
CDR3: CASSHAEWKQFF; DNA: TGTGCCAGCAGCCATGCTGAGTGGAAGCAGTTCTTC; V: TRBV12-3/TRBV12-4; J: TRBJ2-1; D: NA; size: NA
CDR3: CATSGGVNTGELFF; DNA: TGTGCCACCAGTGGGGGCGTGAACACCGGGGAGCTGTTTTTT; V: TRBV24-1; J: TRBJ2-2; D: NA; size: few
CDR3: CATSWLAGAPYNEQFF; DNA: TGTGCCACATCCTGGTTAGCGGGAGCCCCCTACAATGAGCAGTTCTTC; V: TRBV2; J: TRBJ2-1; D: TRBD2; size: NA
CDR3: CASSLGFSSGNTIYF; DNA: TGTGCCAGCAGCTTGGGGTTCAGCTCTGGAAACACCATATATTTT; V: TRBV5-6; J: TRBJ1-3; D: NA; size: NA
CDR3: CASSPSRAGGRSSYNSPLHF; DNA: TGTGCCAGTAGTCCTAGCCGGGCAGGGGGCCGGAGCTCCTATAATTCACCCCTCCACTTT; V: TRBV19; J: TRBJ1-6; D: TRBD1; size: NA
CDR3: CASSVPGLAGAGGELFF; DNA: TGTGCCAGCAGTGTTCCGGGACTAGCGGGAGCCGGCGGGGAGCTGTTTTTT; V: TRBV28; J: TRBJ2-2; D: TRBD2; size: NA
CDR3: CASSLARDGDEQYF; DNA: TGTGCCAGCAGCCTGGCTAGGGATGGAGACGAGCAGTACTTC; V: TRBV25-1; J: TRBJ2-7; D: NA; size: NA